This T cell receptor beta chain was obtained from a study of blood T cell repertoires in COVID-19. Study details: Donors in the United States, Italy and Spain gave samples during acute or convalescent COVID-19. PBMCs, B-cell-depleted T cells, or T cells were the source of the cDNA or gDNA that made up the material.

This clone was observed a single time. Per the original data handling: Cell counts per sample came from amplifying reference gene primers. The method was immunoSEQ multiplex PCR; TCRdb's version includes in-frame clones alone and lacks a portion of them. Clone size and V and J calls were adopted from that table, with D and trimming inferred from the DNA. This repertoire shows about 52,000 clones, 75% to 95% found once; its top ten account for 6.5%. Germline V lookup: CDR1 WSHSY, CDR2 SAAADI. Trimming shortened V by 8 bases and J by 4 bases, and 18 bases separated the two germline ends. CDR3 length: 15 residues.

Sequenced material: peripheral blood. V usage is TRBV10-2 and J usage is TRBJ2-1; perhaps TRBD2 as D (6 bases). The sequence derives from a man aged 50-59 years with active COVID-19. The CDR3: CASGAGTGFYNEQFF. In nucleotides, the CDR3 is TGCGCCAGCGGAGCCGGGACTGGATTTTACAATGAGCAGTTCTTC.